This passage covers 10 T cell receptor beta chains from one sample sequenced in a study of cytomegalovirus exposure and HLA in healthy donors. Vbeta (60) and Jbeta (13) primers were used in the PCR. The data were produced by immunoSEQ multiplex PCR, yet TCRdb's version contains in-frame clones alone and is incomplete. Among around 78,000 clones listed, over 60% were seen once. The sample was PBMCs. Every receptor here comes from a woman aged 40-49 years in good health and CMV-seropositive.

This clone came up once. The CDR3 sequence is CASRRVGTGGYEQYF. In DNA, the CDR3 is TGTGCCAGCAGAAGAGTTGGGACAGGGGGATACGAGCAGTACTTC. The chain is built from TRBV2 and TRBJ2-7; 11 bases match TRBD1. The trim removed 6 bases at V and 4 bases at J, leaving 8 bases unmatched. The CDR3 consists of 15 residues. Germline-derived CDR1 and CDR2 are SNHLY and FYNNEI.

CDR3: CASSPIRVGQAIQYF. In DNA, the CDR3 is TGTGCCAGCAGCCCAATCAGAGTTGGACAGGCCATTCAGTACTTC. The chain links TRBV7-9 to TRBJ2-4; TRBD1 matches at 7 bases. There are 15 residues in the CDR3. CDR1 is SEHNR, CDR2 FQNEAQ, per germline (reference sequence). V was clipped by 5 bases and J by 9 bases; unmatched bases: 13.

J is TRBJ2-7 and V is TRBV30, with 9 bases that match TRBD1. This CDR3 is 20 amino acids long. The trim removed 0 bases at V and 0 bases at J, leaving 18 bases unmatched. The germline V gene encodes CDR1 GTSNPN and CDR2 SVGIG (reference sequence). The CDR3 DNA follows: TGTGCCTGGAGTGTCCCCCGGGGGACAGGGTTTAGGTCAAGCTCCTACGAGCAGTACTTC. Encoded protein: CAWSVPRGTGFRSSSYEQYF.

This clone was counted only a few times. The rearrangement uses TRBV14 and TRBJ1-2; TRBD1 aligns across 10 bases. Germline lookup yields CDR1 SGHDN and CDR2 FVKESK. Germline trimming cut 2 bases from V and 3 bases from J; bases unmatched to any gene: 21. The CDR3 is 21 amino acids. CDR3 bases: TGTGCCAGCAGCCAATTAACGCTGCGGGACAGGGGACTATCAGGCCACTATGGCTACACCTTC. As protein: CASSQLTLRDRGLSGHYGYTF.

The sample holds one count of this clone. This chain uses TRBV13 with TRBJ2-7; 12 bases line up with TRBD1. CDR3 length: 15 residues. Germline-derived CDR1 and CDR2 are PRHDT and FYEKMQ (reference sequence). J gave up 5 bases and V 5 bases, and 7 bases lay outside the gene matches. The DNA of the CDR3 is TGTGCCAGCAGCAAGGGACAGGGGGCGAACGACGAGCAGTACTTC. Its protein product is CASSKGQGANDEQYF.

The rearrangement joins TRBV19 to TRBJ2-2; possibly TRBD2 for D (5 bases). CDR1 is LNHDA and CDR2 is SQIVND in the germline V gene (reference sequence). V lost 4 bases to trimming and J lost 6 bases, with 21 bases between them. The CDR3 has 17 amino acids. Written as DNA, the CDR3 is TGTGCCAGTAGTACACGGCGGTCTACTCGGGAACCCGGGGAGCTGTTTTTT. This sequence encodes CASSTRRSTREPGELFF. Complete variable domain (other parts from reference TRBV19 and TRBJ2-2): DGGITQSPKYLFRKEGQNVTLSCEQNLNHDAMYWYRQDPGQGLRLIYYSQIVNDFQKGDIAEGYSVSREKKESFPLTVTSAQKNPTAFYLCASSTRRSTREPGELFFGEGSRLTVL.

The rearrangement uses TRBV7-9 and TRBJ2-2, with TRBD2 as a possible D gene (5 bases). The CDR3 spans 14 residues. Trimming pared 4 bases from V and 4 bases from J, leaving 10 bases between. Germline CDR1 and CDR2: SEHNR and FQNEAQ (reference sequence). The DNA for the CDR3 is TGTGCCAGCAGCTCCGGACTCCTCACCGGGGAGCTGTTTTTT. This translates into CASSSGLLTGELFF.

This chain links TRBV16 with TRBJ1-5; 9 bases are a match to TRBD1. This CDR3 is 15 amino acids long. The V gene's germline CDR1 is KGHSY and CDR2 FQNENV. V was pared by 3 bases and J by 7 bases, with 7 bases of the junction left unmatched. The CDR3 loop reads CASSQPGTGRQPQHF. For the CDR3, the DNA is TGTGCCAGCAGCCAGCCCGGGACAGGGAGACAGCCCCAGCATTTT. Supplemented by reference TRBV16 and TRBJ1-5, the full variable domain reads GEEVAQTPKHLVRGEGQKAKLYCAPIKGHSYVFWYQQVLKNEFKFLISFQNENVFDETGMPKERFSAKCLPNSPCSLEIQATKLEDSAVYFCASSQPGTGRQPQHFGDGTRLSIL.

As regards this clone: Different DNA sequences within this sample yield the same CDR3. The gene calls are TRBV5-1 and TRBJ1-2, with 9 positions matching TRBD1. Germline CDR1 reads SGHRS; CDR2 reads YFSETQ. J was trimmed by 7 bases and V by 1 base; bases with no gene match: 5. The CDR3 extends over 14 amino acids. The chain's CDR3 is CASSLKGTGSGYTF. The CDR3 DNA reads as TGCGCCAGCAGCTTGAAAGGGACAGGGAGTGGCTACACCTTC.

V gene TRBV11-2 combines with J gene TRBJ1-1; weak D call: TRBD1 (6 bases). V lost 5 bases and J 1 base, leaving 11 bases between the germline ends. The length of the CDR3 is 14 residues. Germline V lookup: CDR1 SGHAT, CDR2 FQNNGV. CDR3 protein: CASSPGQKNTEAFF. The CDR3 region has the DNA TGTGCCAGCAGCCCCGGACAGAAGAACACTGAAGCTTTCTTT.